This T cell receptor beta chain comes out of a study of T-cell memory formation after mild COVID-19. As for the study in general: TCR clusters largely stayed donor specific. Whole-study findings and limits: Nothing showed for sure that second-wave clones peaking on day 37 were SARS-CoV-2 specific. Pre-infection memory held some responding clones, suggesting pre-existing cross-reactive T cells responded.

Worth noting for this clonotype: Its target is unknown.

Constant-segment primers and 5'RACE yielded cDNA libraries for TCR alpha and TCR beta, each carrying sample barcodes and UMIs. TCRdb reprocessed the 5' RACE reads via MiXCR and lists one record per CDR3 protein. The data show some 300,000 distinct CDR3 sequences, approximately 19% seen once. The receptor was isolated from a man aged 18 to 29 who had mild COVID-19 (a few samples of this study predate the infection). Cell type and time point are not known. Sequencing was performed on PBMCs or a T cell subset sorted from them (not recorded which).

The CDR3 DNA is TGTGCCAGCAGACCTGGACGGGCTGAAAAATTTCAAGCTTTCTTT. It encodes CASRPGRAEKFQAFF. J is TRBJ1-1 and V is TRBV6-6; the D is unclear. Trimming took 6 bases from V and 9 from J, leaving 23 bases between them. The CDR3 contains 15 residues. The germline CDR1 and CDR2 sequences are MNHNY and SVGAGI (reference sequence).